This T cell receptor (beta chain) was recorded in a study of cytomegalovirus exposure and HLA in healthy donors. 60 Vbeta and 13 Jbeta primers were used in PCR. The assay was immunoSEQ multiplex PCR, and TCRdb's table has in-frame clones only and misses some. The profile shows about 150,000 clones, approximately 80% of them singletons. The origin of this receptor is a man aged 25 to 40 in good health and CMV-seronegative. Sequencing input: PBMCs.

In nucleotides, the CDR3 is TGTGCCAGCAGCGGCGGTCGGGGTGTGGAGCAGTACTTC. It encodes CASSGGRGVEQYF. The chain employs TRBV14 and TRBJ2-5; D might be TRBD2 (5 bases). Germline V lookup: CDR1 SGHDN, CDR2 FVKESK. Trimming shortened V by 5 bases and J by 11 bases, and 18 bases separated the two germline ends. This CDR3 is 13 amino acids long.